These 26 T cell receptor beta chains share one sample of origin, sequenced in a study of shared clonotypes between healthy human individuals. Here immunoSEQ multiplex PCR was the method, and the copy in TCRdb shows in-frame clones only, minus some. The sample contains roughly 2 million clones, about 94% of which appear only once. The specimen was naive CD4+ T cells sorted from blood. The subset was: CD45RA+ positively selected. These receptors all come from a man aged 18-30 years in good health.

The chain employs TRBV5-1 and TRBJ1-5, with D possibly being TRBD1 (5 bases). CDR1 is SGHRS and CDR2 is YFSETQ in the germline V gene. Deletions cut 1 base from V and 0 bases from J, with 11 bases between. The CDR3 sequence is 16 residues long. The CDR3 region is CASSLYGDYSNQPQHF. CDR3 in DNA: TGCGCCAGCAGCTTGTACGGGGACTATAGCAATCAGCCCCAGCATTTT.

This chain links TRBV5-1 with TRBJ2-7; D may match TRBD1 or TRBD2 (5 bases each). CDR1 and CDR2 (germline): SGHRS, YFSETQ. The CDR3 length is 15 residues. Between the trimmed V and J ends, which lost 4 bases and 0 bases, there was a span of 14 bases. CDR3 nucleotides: TGCGCCAGCAGCCTGCCGGGACCCGACTCCTACGAGCAGTACTTC. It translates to CASSLPGPDSYEQYF.

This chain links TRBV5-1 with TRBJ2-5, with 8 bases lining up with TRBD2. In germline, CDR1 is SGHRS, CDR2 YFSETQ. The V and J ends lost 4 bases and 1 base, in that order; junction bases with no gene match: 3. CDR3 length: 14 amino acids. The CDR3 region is CASSREGVQETQYF. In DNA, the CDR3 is TGCGCCAGCAGCCGGGAGGGGGTCCAAGAGACCCAGTACTTC.

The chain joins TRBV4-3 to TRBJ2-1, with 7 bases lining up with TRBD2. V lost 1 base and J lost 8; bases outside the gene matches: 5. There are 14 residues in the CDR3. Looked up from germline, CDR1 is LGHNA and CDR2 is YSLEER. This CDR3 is CASSQGASGHEQFF. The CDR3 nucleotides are TGCGCCAGCAGCCAAGGGGCTAGCGGCCATGAGCAGTTCTTC.

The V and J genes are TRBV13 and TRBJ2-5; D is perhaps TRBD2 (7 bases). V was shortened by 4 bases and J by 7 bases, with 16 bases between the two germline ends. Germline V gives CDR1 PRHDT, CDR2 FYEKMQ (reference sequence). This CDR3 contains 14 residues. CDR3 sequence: CASSYARGRGTQYF. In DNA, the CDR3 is TGTGCCAGCAGCTACGCGCGGGGGCGGGGGACCCAGTACTTC.

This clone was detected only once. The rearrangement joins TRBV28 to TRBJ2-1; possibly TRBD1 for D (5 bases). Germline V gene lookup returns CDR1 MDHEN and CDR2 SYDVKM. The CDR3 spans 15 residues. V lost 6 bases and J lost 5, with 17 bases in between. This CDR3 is CASRQSGQGNNEQFF. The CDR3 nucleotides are TGTGCCAGCAGACAATCAGGGCAGGGAAACAATGAGCAGTTCTTC.

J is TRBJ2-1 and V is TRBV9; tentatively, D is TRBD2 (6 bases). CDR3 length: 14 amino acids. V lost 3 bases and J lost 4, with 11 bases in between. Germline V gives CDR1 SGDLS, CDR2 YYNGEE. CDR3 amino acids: CASSGGTGYNEQFF. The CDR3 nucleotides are TGTGCCAGCAGCGGAGGGACTGGATACAATGAGCAGTTCTTC.

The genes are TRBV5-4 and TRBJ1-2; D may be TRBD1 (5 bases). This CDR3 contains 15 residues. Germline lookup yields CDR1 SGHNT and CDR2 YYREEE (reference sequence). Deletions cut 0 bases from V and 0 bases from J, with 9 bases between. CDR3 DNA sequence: TGTGCCAGCAGCTTGGTCCCAGGGACTAACTATGGCTACACCTTC. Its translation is CASSLVPGTNYGYTF.

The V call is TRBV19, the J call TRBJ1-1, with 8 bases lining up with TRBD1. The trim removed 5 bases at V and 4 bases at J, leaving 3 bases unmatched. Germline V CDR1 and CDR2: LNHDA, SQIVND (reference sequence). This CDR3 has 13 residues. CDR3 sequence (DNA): TGTGCCAGTAGTCGGACAGGGATCACTGAAGCTTTCTTT. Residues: CASSRTGITEAFF.

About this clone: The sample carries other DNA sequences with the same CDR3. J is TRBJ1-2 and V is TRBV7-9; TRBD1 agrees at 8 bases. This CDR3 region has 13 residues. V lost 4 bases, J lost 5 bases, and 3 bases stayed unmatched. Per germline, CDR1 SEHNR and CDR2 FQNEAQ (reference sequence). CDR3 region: CASSSGQGYGYTF. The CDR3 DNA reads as TGTGCCAGCAGCTCTGGACAGGGTTATGGCTACACCTTC.

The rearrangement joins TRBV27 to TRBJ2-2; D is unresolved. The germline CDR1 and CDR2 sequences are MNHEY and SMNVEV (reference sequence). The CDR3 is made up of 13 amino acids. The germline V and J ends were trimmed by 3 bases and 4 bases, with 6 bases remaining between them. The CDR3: CASSFTSTGELFF. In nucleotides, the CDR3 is TGTGCCAGCAGTTTTACGAGCACCGGGGAGCTGTTTTTT.

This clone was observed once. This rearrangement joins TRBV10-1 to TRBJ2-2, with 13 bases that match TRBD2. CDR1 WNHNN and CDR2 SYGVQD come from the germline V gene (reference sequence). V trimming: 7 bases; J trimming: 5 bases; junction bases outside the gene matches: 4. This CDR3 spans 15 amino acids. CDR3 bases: TGCGCCAGCACCCCGGGACTAGCGGGGACCGGGGAGCTGTTTTTT. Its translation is CASTPGLAGTGELFF.

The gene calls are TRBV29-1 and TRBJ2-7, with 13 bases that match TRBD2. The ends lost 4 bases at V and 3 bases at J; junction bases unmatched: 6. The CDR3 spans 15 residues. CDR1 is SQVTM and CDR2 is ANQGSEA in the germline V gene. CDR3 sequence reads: CSVAGTSGTVYEQYF. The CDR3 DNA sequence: TGCAGCGTTGCCGGGACTAGCGGGACAGTCTACGAGCAGTACTTC.

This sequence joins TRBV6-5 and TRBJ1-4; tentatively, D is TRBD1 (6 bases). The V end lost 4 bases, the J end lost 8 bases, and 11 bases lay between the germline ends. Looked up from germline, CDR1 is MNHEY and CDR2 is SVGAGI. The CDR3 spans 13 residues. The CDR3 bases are TGTGCCAGCAGTTCGGCAGGGGCAGAAAAACTGTTTTTT. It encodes CASSSAGAEKLFF.

The CDR3 reads CASSQRQGRYGYTF. The CDR3 DNA follows: TGTGCCAGCAGTCAAAGACAGGGGCGCTATGGCTACACCTTC. The V and J genes are TRBV28 and TRBJ1-2; 8 nucleotides align to TRBD1. CDR3 length: 14 residues. Trimming cost V 5 bases and J 4 bases; bases outside gene matches: 6. Germline V gene lookup returns CDR1 MDHEN and CDR2 SYDVKM.

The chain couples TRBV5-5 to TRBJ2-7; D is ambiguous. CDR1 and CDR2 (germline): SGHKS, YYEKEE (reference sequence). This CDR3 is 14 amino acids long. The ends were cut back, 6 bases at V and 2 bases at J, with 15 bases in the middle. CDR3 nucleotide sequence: TGTGCCAGCAACAATGGACCGCAGCCCTACGAGCAGTACTTC. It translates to CASNNGPQPYEQYF. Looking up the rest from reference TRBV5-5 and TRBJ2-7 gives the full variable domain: DAGVTQSPTHLIKTRGQQVTLRCSPISGHKSVSWYQQVLGQGPQFIFQYYEKEERGRGNFPDRFSARQFPNYSSELNVNALLLGDSALYLCASNNGPQPYEQYFGPGTRLTVT.

The CDR3 sequence: CASSPQEGKAAGELFF. DNA of the CDR3: TGTGCCAGCTCACCACAAGAGGGGAAGGCGGCCGGGGAGCTGTTTTTT. The chain recombines TRBV18 with TRBJ2-2; tentatively, D is TRBD1 or TRBD2 (5 bases each). Looked up from germline, CDR1 is KGHSH and CDR2 is LQKENI. The CDR3 is 16 amino acids. With 1 base removed from V and 6 bases from J, the gap between germline ends came to 15 bases.

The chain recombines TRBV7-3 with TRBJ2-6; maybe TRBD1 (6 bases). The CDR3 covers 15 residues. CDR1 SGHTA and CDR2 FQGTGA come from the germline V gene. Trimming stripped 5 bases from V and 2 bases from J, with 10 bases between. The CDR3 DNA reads TGTGCCAGCAGCGCGTACAGGGCTGGGGCCAACGTCCTGACTTTC. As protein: CASSAYRAGANVLTF.

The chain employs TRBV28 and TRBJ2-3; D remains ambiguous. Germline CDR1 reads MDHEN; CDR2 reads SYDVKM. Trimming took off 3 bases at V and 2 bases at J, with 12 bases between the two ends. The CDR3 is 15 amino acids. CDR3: CASSLGQFVTDTQYF. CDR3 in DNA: TGTGCCAGCAGTTTGGGTCAGTTTGTCACAGATACGCAGTATTTT.

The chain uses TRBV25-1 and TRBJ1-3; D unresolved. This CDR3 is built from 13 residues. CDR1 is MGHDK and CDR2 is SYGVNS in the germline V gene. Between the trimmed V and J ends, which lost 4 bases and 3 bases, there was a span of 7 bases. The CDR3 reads CASSVTDGNTIYF. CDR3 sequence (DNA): TGTGCCAGCAGTGTCACGGATGGAAACACCATATATTTT.

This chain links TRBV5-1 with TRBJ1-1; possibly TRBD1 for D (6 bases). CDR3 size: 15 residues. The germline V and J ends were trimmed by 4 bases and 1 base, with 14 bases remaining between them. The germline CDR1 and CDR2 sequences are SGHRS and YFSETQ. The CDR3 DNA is TGCGCCAGCAGCCAAAGGGGGGCCGGGAACACTGAAGCTTTCTTT. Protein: CASSQRGAGNTEAFF.

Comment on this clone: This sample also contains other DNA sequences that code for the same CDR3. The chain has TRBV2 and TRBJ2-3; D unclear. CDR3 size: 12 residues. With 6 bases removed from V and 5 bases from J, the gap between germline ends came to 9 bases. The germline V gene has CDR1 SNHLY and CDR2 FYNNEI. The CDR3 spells CASSLRGDTQYF. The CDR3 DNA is TGTGCCAGCAGCTTGAGAGGAGATACGCAGTATTTT.

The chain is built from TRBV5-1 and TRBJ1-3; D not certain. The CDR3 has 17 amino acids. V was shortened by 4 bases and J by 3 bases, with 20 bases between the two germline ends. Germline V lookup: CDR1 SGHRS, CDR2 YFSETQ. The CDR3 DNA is TGCGCCAGCAGCCCCAGGTCGGGCCCGACGGGTGGAAACACCATATATTTT. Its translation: CASSPRSGPTGGNTIYF.

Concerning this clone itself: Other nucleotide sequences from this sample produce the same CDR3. The chain's CDR3 is CASSPTGTSGQETQYF. CDR3 sequence (DNA): TGCGCCAGCAGCCCTACCGGGACTAGCGGACAAGAGACCCAGTACTTC. V gene TRBV5-1 combines with J gene TRBJ2-5, with 11 nucleotides matching TRBD2. Trimming cost V 4 bases and J 2 bases; bases outside gene matches: 7. The CDR3 is 16 residues long. Germline V gene data show CDR1 as SGHRS and CDR2 as YFSETQ.

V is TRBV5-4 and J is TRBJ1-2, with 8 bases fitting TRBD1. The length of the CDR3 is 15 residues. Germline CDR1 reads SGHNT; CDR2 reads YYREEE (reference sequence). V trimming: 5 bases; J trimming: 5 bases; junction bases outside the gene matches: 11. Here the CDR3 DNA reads TGTGCCAGCAGTTCGATGACAGGGGAGGTTTATGGCTACACCTTC. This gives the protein CASSSMTGEVYGYTF.

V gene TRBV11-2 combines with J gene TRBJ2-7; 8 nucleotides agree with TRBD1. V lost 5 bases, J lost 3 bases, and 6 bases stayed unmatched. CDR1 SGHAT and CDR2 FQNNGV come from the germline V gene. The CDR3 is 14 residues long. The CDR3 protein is CASSTQTGGYEQYF. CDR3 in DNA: TGTGCCAGCAGCACTCAAACAGGGGGCTACGAGCAGTACTTC.